The 26 T cell receptor beta chains reported below all come from one sample, sequenced in a study of CD4 T cell repertoires in COVID-19. Profiling relied on immunoSEQ multiplex PCR, and the TCRdb table lists in-frame clones only, not all of them. The sample has tens of thousands of clones, roughly 80% seen once. Sample: CD4+ T cells from peripheral blood, taken after recovery from COVID-19. The receptors were sampled from a human donor who had COVID-19.

The V and J genes are TRBV19 and TRBJ2-2; no clear D gene. Germline lookup yields CDR1 LNHDA and CDR2 SQIVND (reference sequence). Trimming stripped 1 base from V and 3 bases from J, with 9 bases between. The CDR3 sequence is 15 residues long. Here the CDR3 reads CASSIGSRDTGELFF. Written as DNA, the CDR3 is TGTGCCAGTAGTATAGGCTCCAGAGACACCGGGGAGCTGTTTTTT. Based on the CDR3 plus reference TRBV19 and TRBJ2-2, the full variable domain is DGGITQSPKYLFRKEGQNVTLSCEQNLNHDAMYWYRQDPGQGLRLIYYSQIVNDFQKGDIAEGYSVSREKKESFPLTVTSAQKNPTAFYLCASSIGSRDTGELFFGEGSRLTVL.

The chain uses TRBV3-1 (or the pseudogene TRBV3-2) and TRBJ2-7, with 13 bases that match TRBD2. Germline loops: CDR1 LGHDT, CDR2 YNNKEL (reference sequence). V lost 4 bases to trimming and J lost 4 bases; unmatched junction nucleotides: 1. The CDR3 runs to 14 residues. In DNA form, the CDR3 reads TGTGCCAGCAGCCGGACTAGCGGGAGTTACGAGCAGTACTTC. It translates to CASSRTSGSYEQYF.

The sample holds many counts of this clone. The CDR3 DNA sequence: TGTGCCAGCAGCAAACCCGGACAGGGCCACGAGCAGTACTTC. It codes for CASSKPGQGHEQYF. The rearrangement uses TRBV5-5 and TRBJ2-7, with 8 bases lining up with TRBD1. Per the germline V gene, CDR1 is SGHKS and CDR2 is YYEKEE (reference sequence). V lost 4 bases and J lost 5; bases outside the gene matches: 8. CDR3 length: 14 amino acids. Together with reference TRBV5-5 and TRBJ2-7, the CDR3 gives the full variable domain: DAGVTQSPTHLIKTRGQQVTLRCSPISGHKSVSWYQQVLGQGPQFIFQYYEKEERGRGNFPDRFSARQFPNYSSELNVNALLLGDSALYLCASSKPGQGHEQYFGPGTRLTVT.

The chain links TRBV6-5 to TRBJ2-7; D is undetermined. The length of the CDR3 is 13 residues. Germline assignment: CDR1 MNHEY and CDR2 SVGAGI. Trimming took 6 bases from V and 2 from J, leaving 11 bases between them. CDR3 region: CASRSGLPYEQYF. CDR3 coding DNA: TGTGCCAGCAGATCAGGCTTGCCCTACGAGCAGTACTTC.

This chain joins TRBV25-1 and TRBJ1-1, with D unclear. The germline V gene has CDR1 MGHDK and CDR2 SYGVNS. CDR3 length equals 11 residues. V was cut by 6 bases and J by 7 bases, with 9 bases left in between. The CDR3 here is CASRRTSEAFF. CDR3 in DNA: TGTGCCAGCAGACGGACCAGTGAAGCTTTCTTT.

This clone came up once. The CDR3 sequence: CASTFRAFGGHQPQHF. For the CDR3, the DNA is TGTGCCAGCACTTTTCGGGCGTTCGGGGGCCATCAGCCCCAGCATTTT. The V and J genes are TRBV28 and TRBJ1-5, with TRBD1 as a possible D gene (6 bases). Germline V gene lookup returns CDR1 MDHEN and CDR2 SYDVKM. Trimming removed 7 bases from V and 5 bases from J, with 21 bases in between. The CDR3 length is 16 residues.

This sequence joins TRBV5-1 and TRBJ2-1, with D unclear. This CDR3 has 14 amino acids. V lost 1 base, J lost 0 bases, and 5 bases lay in between. Germline V gene lookup returns CDR1 SGHRS and CDR2 YFSETQ. CDR3 DNA: TGCGCCAGCAGCTTGCAGCCCTCCTACAATGAGCAGTTCTTC. It translates to CASSLQPSYNEQFF.

This chain links TRBV7-2 with TRBJ2-7, with 9 nucleotides matching TRBD1. CDR3 size: 16 residues. With 5 bases clipped from V and 0 bases from J, the junction kept 8 bases outside the gene matches. From germline, CDR1 is SGHTA and CDR2 FQGNSA. CDR3: CASSAGTGYFSYEQYF. CDR3 nucleotides: TGTGCCAGCAGCGCCGGGACAGGGTATTTCTCCTACGAGCAGTACTTC.

The chain has TRBV6-5 and TRBJ1-6; D is perhaps TRBD1 (5 bases). The CDR3 is 13 residues long. V was clipped by 8 bases and J by 8 bases, with 13 bases between them. Germline CDR1 MNHEY, CDR2 SVGAGI. CDR3 sequence (DNA): TGTGCCAGCCGGGAGGGGCCCCATTCACCCCTCCACTTT. Translating it yields CASREGPHSPLHF.

This clone was detected a few times. The chain joins TRBV18 to TRBJ2-5, with TRBD2 as a possible D gene (5 bases). V lost 6 bases to trimming and J lost 5 bases, with 10 bases between them. The CDR3 loop spans 12 amino acids. CDR1 and CDR2 from the germline V gene are KGHSH and LQKENI. CDR3 nucleotides: TGTGCCAGCTCCACGCGAGGGGAGACCCAGTACTTC. It codes for CASSTRGETQYF.

The sample holds a few counts of this clone. Distinct nucleotide sequences in the sample also encode this CDR3. V is TRBV28 and J is TRBJ2-7; D is ambiguous. This CDR3 spans 13 amino acids. Germline V gives CDR1 MDHEN, CDR2 SYDVKM. V gave up 2 bases and J gave up 6 bases, with 11 bases separating them. The CDR3 DNA sequence: TGTGCCAGCAGTTTACTTCACAGTGCCGAGCAGTACTTC. It specifies CASSLLHSAEQYF.

The V gene is TRBV6-5, the J gene TRBJ2-7; D could derive from TRBD1 or TRBD2 (5 bases each). CDR1 is MNHEY, CDR2 SVGAGI, per germline. CDR3 length: 13 residues. Trimming took 5 bases from V and 6 from J, leaving 14 bases between them. CDR3 bases: TGTGCCAGCAGTACCCCAGAGGGGACCGAGCAGTACTTC. Encoded protein: CASSTPEGTEQYF.

The gene calls are TRBV6-5 and TRBJ2-7; tentative D call: TRBD1 (5 bases). Germline CDR1 MNHEY, CDR2 SVGAGI. The V and J ends lost 10 bases and 2 bases respectively, with 12 bases between them. This CDR3 has 12 residues. CDR3 sequence reads: CATTDSTYEQYF. The DNA for the CDR3 is TGTGCCACCACCGACAGTACCTACGAGCAGTACTTC.

The V call is TRBV6-4, the J call TRBJ2-5; TRBD2 matches at 7 bases. Looked up from germline, CDR1 is MRHNA and CDR2 is SNTAGT. Trimming at V came to 6 bases and at J to 4 bases, leaving 8 bases not matched to a gene. This CDR3 has 14 amino acids. CDR3 sequence (DNA): TGTGCCAGCAGGGGGGAGCGGGAACGAGAGACCCAGTACTTC. This translates into CASRGERERETQYF.

The chain joins TRBV5-1 to TRBJ2-3; D is possibly TRBD2 (6 bases). The V end lost 5 bases, the J end lost 2 bases, and 9 bases lay between the germline ends. The CDR3 is 13 amino acids. Germline-derived CDR1 and CDR2 are SGHRS and YFSETQ. The CDR3 loop is CASRGGNTDTQYF. Here the CDR3 DNA reads TGCGCCAGCAGAGGAGGGAACACAGATACGCAGTATTTT.

The chain links TRBV5-1 to TRBJ2-1; D gene unclear. V dropped 1 base and J dropped 1 base, with 12 bases sitting between them. This CDR3 has 16 residues. Germline CDR1 SGHRS, CDR2 YFSETQ. The CDR3 DNA sequence: TGCGCCAGCAGCTTGAGTTCTCGCGTTTCCTACAATGAGCAGTTCTTC. Encoded protein: CASSLSSRVSYNEQFF.

As regards this clone: Different DNA sequences within this sample yield the same CDR3. The CDR3 DNA sequence: TGTGCCAGCAGTTACTCCGCAGACACTGAAGCTTTCTTT. Its translation is CASSYSADTEAFF. The rearrangement joins TRBV6-5 to TRBJ1-1; no definite D call. The germline gives CDR1 MNHEY, CDR2 SVGAGI. Trimming took 0 bases from V and 3 from J, leaving 5 bases between them. The CDR3 runs to 13 residues.

The chain carries TRBV24-1 and TRBJ2-1, with 14 positions matching TRBD2. The CDR3 covers 19 residues. V shed 3 bases, J shed 3 bases, and the junction held 9 bases outside the gene matches. Germline V gene sequence: CDR1 KGHDR, CDR2 SFDVKD. CDR3 DNA sequence: TGTGCCACCAGTGATCGACCCGGGACTAGCGGGAGAATCTACAATGAGCAGTTCTTC. Translating it yields CATSDRPGTSGRIYNEQFF.

The genes are TRBV25-1 and TRBJ2-1; no definite D call. The CDR3 covers 14 residues. The V gene lost 4 bases and the J gene lost 8 bases, with 15 bases spanning the gap. CDR1 MGHDK and CDR2 SYGVNS come from the germline V gene. The CDR3 bases are TGTGCCAGCAGTGGCCTGGGCATTATGGATGAGCAGTTCTTC. It codes for CASSGLGIMDEQFF. Complete variable domain (other parts from reference TRBV25-1 and TRBJ2-1): EADIYQTPRYLVIGTGKKITLECSQTMGHDKMYWYQQDPGMELHLIHYSYGVNSTEKGDLSSESTVSRIRTEHFPLTLESARPSHTSQYLCASSGLGIMDEQFFGPGTRLTVL.

This clone is judged medium-sized. V is TRBV28 and J is TRBJ1-3; TRBD1 matches 7 bases. The CDR3 spans 15 residues. The ends lost 8 bases at V and 4 bases at J; junction bases unmatched: 11. The germline gives CDR1 MDHEN, CDR2 SYDVKM. CDR3 sequence reads: CASGLKGAGGNTIYF. CDR3 nucleotide sequence: TGTGCCAGCGGCCTAAAGGGGGCCGGAGGAAACACCATATATTTT.

This clone was seen only a few times. Here the CDR3 reads CAAQAGQGGNQPQHF. The DNA for the CDR3 is TGTGCCGCCCAGGCGGGACAGGGAGGAAATCAGCCCCAGCATTTT. V gene TRBV10-3 combines with J gene TRBJ1-5; 9 bases fit TRBD1. This CDR3 has 15 amino acids. Germline V CDR1 and CDR2: ENHRY, SYGVKD. Germline trimming cut 11 bases from V and 4 bases from J; bases unmatched to any gene: 12.

The chain has TRBV3-1 (or the pseudogene TRBV3-2) and TRBJ1-6; no reliable D call. Germline CDR1 LGHDT, CDR2 YNNKEL (reference sequence). This CDR3 has 13 residues. Trimming removed 0 bases from V and 10 bases from J, with 7 bases in between. The CDR3 region is CASSQEGNSPLHF. CDR3 DNA: TGTGCCAGCAGCCAAGAAGGGAACTCACCCCTCCACTTT.

The gene calls are TRBV6-2 or TRBV6-3 and TRBJ2-1; 9 bases match TRBD2. CDR1 is MNHEY, CDR2 SVGEGT, per germline. CDR3 length: 15 amino acids. V shed 5 bases and J 1 base; nucleotides not matched to a gene: 3. The CDR3 nucleotides read TGTGCCAGCAGTCCCAGCGGGAGGTCCTACAATGAGCAGTTCTTC. Its translation is CASSPSGRSYNEQFF.

This clone was picked up one time. The chain is built from TRBV18 and TRBJ2-7, with 10 bases aligning to TRBD1. Germline assignment: CDR1 KGHSH and CDR2 LQKENI. The J segment lost 6 bases and the V segment lost 3 bases, leaving 8 bases of the junction unmatched. The CDR3 is 15 residues long. The CDR3 loop reads CASSPGDRGYFEQYF. The DNA for the CDR3 is TGTGCCAGCTCACCCGGGGACAGGGGTTATTTCGAGCAGTACTTC.

The J gene is TRBJ2-2, the V gene TRBV19; D remains ambiguous. Between the trimmed V and J ends, which lost 8 bases and 2 bases, there was a span of 15 bases. The CDR3 length is 15 residues. Germline V CDR1 and CDR2: LNHDA, SQIVND (reference sequence). The CDR3 region has the DNA TGTGCCAGTGGCTTTGGGCAGACTAACACCGGGGAGCTGTTTTTT. Protein sequence: CASGFGQTNTGELFF.

This clone appeared a few times. The chain carries TRBV7-9 and TRBJ2-7, with D perhaps TRBD1 (6 bases). The V end was cut by 4 bases, the J end by 5 bases, with 12 bases between. This CDR3 has 13 residues. Germline values: CDR1 SEHNR, CDR2 FQNEAQ (reference sequence). The CDR3 bases are TGTGCCAGCAGCTGGTCGGACAGTCACGAGCAGTACTTC. Translation gives CASSWSDSHEQYF. The entire variable domain, with the rest obtained from reference TRBV7-9 and TRBJ2-7, is as follows: DTGVSQNPRHKITKRGQNVTFRCDPISEHNRLYWYRQTLGQGPEFLTYFQNEAQLEKSRLLSDRFSAERPKGSFSTLEIQRTEQGDSAMYLCASSWSDSHEQYFGPGTRLTVT.